The entry below describes one T cell receptor (beta chain). Its cognate antigen is unknown. The source of the sample is a study of T-cell reconstitution after alpha-beta-depleted transplantation in children. The CDR3 extends over 13 amino acids. Trimming cost V 2 bases and J 2 bases; bases outside gene matches: 3. Germline V gives CDR1 DFQATT, CDR2 SNEGSKA (reference sequence). Study outcomes and limitations: From newly produced T cells came most of the T-cell counts and diversity one year after transplant. Surviving recipient T cells and intrathymic progenitors accounted for some patients' high TCRbeta diversity at day 60. About two months after transplant, alpha-beta T cells reportedly came from several hundred expanded graft clones.

Preparation of the TCRbeta library was carried out with unique molecular identifiers. Each CDR3 protein is one row after TCRdb ran MiXCR on the PCR reads. Among a few hundred thousand distinct CDR3 sequences, roughly 15% were seen once, and the ten largest hold around 28%. This material consisted of PBMCs, mostly from graft donor cells, taken 360 days after TCRalphabeta/CD19-depleted stem cell transplant. This receptor was identified in a boy under two years old who had a stem cell transplant for Wiskott-Aldrich syndrome, so the T cells may come from the graft donor. The J gene is TRBJ2-7, the V gene TRBV20-1; 7 nucleotides line up with TRBD2. The CDR3 is CSARRTRAYEQYF. CDR3 DNA sequence: TGCAGTGCTAGACGGACTAGAGCCTACGAGCAGTACTTC.